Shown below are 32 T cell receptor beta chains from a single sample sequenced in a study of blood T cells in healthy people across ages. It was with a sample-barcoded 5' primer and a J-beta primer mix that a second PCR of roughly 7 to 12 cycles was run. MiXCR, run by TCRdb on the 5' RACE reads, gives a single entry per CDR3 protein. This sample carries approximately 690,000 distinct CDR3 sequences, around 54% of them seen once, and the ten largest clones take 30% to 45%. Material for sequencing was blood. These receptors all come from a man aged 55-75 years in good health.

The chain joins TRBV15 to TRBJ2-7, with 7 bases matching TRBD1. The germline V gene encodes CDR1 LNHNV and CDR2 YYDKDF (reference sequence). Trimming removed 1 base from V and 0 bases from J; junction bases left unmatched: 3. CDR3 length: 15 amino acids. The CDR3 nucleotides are TGTGCCACCAGCAGAGGAAGACAGGGCTCCTACGAGCAGTACTTC. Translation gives CATSRGRQGSYEQYF. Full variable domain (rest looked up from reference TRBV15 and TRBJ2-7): DAMVIQNPRYQVTQFGKPVTLSCSQTLNHNVMYWYQQKSSQAPKLLFHYYDKDFNNEADTPDNFQSRRPNTSFCFLDIRSPGLGDTAMYLCATSRGRQGSYEQYFGPGTRLTVT.

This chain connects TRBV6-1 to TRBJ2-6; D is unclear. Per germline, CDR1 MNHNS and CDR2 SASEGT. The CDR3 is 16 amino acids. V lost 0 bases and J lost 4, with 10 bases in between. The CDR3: CASSEARGTGANVLTF. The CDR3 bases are TGTGCCAGCAGTGAAGCACGAGGCACAGGGGCCAACGTCCTGACTTTC.

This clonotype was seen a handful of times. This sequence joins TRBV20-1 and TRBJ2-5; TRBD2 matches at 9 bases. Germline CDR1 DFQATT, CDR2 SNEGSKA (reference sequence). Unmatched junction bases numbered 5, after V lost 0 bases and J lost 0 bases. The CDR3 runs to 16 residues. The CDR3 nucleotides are TGCAGTGCTAGAGATCTGCGGGGGGGTAACCAAGAGACCCAGTACTTC. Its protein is CSARDLRGGNQETQYF.

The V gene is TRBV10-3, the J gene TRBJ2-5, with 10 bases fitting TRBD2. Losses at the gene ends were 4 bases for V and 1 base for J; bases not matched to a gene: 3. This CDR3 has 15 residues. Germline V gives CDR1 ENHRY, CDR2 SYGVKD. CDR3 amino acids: CAISGTSGPQETQYF. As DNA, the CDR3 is TGTGCCATCAGTGGGACTAGCGGACCCCAAGAGACCCAGTACTTC.

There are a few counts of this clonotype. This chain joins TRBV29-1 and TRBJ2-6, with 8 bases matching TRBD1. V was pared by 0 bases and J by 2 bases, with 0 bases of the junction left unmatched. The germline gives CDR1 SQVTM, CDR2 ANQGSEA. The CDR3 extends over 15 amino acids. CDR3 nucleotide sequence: TGCAGCGTTGAAGAGACAGGGGCTGGGGCCAACGTCCTGACTTTC. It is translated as CSVEETGAGANVLTF.

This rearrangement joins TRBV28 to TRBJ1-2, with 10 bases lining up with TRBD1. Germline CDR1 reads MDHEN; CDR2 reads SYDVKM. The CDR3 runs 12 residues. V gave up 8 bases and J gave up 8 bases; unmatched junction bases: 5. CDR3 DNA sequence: TGTGCCAGCTGGGACAGGGGAGGGGGCTACACCTTC. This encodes CASWDRGGGYTF.

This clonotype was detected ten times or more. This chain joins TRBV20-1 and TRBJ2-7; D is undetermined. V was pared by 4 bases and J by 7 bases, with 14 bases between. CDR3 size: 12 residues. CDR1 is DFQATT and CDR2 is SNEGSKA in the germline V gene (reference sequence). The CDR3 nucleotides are TGCAGTGCTACTCGACCAGAGGAGGAGCAGTACTTC. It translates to CSATRPEEEQYF.

In DNA, the CDR3 is TGTGCCAGCAGACCAGGGGCCGGGGCCAACGTCCTGACTTTC. Its protein is CASRPGAGANVLTF. This chain connects TRBV6-2 or TRBV6-3 to TRBJ2-6; D might be TRBD1 (6 bases). Germline CDR1 MNHEY, CDR2 SVGEGT. Deletions cut 6 bases from V and 4 bases from J, with 10 bases between. The CDR3 has 14 amino acids.

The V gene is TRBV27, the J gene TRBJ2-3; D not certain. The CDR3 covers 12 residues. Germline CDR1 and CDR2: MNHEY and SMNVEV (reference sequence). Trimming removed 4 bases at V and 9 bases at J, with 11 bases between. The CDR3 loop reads CASSWAAGTQYF. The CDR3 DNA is TGTGCCAGCAGTTGGGCGGCAGGCACGCAGTATTTT.

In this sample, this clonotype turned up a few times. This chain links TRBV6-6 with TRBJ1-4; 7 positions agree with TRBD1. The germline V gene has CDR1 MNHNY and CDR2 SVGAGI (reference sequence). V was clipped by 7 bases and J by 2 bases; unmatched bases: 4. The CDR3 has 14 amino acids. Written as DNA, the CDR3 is TGTGCCAGCAATCTACAGGGGACTAATGAAAAACTGTTTTTT. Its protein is CASNLQGTNEKLFF.

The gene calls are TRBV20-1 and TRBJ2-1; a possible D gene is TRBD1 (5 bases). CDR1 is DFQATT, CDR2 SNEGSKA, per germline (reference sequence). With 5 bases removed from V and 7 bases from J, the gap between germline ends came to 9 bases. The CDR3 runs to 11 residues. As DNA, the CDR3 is TGCAGTGCTGCTCAGGGAAATGAGCAGTTCTTC. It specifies CSAAQGNEQFF.

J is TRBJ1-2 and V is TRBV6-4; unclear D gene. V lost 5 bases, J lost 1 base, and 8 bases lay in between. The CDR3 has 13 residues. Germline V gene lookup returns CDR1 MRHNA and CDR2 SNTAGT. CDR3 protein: CASSPDLNYGYTF. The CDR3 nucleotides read TGTGCCAGCAGTCCGGATCTTAACTATGGCTACACCTTC.

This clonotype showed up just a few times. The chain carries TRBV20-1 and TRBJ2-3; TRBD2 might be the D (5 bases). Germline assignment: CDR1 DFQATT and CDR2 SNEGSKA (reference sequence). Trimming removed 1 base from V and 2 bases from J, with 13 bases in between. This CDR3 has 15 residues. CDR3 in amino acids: CSARVYRGSTDTQYF. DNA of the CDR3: TGCAGTGCTAGAGTGTACCGGGGATCCACAGATACGCAGTATTTT.

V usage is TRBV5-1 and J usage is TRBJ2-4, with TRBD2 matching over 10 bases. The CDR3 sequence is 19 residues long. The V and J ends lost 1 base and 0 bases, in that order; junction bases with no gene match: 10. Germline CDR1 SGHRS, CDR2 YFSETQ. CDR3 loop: CASSLRASGGALAKNIQYF. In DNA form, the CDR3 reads TGCGCCAGCAGCTTGAGGGCTAGCGGGGGCGCTCTAGCCAAAAACATTCAGTACTTC.

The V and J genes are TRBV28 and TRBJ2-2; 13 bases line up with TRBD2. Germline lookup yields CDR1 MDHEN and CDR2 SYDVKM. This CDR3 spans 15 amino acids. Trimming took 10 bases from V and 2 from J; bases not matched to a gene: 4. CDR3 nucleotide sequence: TGTGCCACAGGACTAGCGGGGGTAAACACCGGGGAGCTGTTTTTT. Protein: CATGLAGVNTGELFF.

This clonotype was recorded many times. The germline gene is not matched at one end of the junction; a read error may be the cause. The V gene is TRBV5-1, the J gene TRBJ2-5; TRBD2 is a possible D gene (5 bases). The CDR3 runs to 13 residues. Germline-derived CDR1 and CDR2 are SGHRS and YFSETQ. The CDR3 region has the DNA TGTGCCAGCAGCGGCGGCCTCCAAGAGACCCAGTACTTC. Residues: CASSGGLQETQYF.

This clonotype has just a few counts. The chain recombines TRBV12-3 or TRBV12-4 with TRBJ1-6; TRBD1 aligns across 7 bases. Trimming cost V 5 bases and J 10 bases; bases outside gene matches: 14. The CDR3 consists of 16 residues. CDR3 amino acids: CASSPHDRDSGSPLHF. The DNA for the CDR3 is TGTGCCAGCAGTCCGCACGACCGGGACAGTGGATCACCCCTCCACTTT.

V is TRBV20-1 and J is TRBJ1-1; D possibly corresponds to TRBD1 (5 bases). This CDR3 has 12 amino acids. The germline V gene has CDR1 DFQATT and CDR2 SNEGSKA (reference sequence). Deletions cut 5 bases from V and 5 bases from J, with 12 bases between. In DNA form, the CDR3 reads TGCAGTGCTCACCTCGCAGGGACTGAAGCTTTCTTT. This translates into CSAHLAGTEAFF.

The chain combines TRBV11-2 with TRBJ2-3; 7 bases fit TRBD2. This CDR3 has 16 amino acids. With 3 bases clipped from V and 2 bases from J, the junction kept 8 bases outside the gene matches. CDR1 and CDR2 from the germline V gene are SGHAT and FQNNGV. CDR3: CASSFRQAGSTDTQYF. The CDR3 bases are TGTGCCAGCAGCTTTCGTCAAGCGGGGTCCACAGATACGCAGTATTTT.

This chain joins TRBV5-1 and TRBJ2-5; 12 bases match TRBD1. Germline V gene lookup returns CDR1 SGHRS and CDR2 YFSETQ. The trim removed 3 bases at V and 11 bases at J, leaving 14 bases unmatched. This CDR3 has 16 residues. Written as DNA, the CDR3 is TGCGCCAGCAGCTCCCGCGGGGACAGGGGGCTAGGTGAGCAGTACTTC. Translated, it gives CASSSRGDRGLGEQYF.

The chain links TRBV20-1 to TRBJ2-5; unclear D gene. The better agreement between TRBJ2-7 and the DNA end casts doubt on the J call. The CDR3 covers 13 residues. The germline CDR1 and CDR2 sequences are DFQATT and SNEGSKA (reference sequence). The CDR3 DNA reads TGCAGTGCTAGCACCGGCAGCACCTACGAGCAGTACTTC. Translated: CSASTGSTYEQYF.

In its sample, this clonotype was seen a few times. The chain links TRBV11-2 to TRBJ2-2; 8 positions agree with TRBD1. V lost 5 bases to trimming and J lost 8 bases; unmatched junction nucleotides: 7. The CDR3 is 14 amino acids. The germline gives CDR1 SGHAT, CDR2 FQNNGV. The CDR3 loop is CASSQPDRGGELFF. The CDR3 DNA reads TGTGCCAGCAGCCAACCAGACAGGGGAGGGGAGCTGTTTTTT.

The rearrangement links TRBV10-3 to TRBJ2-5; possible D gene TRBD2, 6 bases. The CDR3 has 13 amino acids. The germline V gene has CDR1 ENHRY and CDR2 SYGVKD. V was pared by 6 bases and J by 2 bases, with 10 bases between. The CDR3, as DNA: TGTGCCATCAGCCGGACTATACAAGAGACCCAGTACTTC. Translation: CAISRTIQETQYF.

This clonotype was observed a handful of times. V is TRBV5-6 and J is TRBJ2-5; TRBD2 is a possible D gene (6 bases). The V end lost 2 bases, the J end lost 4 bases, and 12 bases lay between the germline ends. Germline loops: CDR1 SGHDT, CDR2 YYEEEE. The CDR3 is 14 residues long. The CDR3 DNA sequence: TGTGCCAGCAGCTTCGGGGGAAGCTCAGAGACCCAGTACTTC. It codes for CASSFGGSSETQYF.

The CDR3 DNA reads TGCGCCAGCAGCCAAGAAAGACTAGCGGGGTACACAGATACGCAGTATTTT. It yields the protein CASSQERLAGYTDTQYF. The chain links TRBV4-1 to TRBJ2-3, with TRBD2 identical over 11 bases. The CDR3 runs 17 residues. CDR1 and CDR2 from the germline V gene are MGHRA and YSYEKL. The V gene end was trimmed by 0 bases and the J gene end by 2 bases; junction bases not matched to a gene: 4.

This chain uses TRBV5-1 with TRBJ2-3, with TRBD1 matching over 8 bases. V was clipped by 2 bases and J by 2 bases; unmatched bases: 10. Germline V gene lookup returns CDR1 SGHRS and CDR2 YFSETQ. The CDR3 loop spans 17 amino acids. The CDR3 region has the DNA TGCGCCAGCAGCTTAAATCCTCAGGGGGCCAACACAGATACGCAGTATTTT. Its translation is CASSLNPQGANTDTQYF. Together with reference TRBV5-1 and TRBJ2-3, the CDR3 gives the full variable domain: KAGVTQTPRYLIKTRGQQVTLSCSPISGHRSVSWYQQTPGQGLQFLFEYFSETQRNKGNFPGRFSGRQFSNSRSEMNVSTLELGDSALYLCASSLNPQGANTDTQYFGPGTRLTVL.

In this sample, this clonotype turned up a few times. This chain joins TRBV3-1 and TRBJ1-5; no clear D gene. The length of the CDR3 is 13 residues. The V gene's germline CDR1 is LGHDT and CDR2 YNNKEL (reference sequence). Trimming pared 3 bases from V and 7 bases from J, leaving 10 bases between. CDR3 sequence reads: CASSQEVDQPQHF. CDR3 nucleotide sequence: TGTGCCAGCAGCCAGGAAGTCGACCAGCCCCAGCATTTT.

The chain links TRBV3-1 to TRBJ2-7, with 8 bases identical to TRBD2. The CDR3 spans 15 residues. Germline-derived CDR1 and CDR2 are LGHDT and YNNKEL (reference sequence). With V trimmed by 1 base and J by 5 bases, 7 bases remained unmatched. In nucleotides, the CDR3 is TGTGCCAGCAGCCAAGGCGGGGGGTCGAGGGACGAGCAGTACTTC. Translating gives CASSQGGGSRDEQYF.

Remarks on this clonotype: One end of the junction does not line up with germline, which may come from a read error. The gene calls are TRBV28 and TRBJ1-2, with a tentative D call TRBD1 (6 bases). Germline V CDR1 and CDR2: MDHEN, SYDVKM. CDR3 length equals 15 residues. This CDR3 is CAGREPMGGPYGYTF. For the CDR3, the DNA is TGTGCCGGCAGGGAACCGATGGGGGGGCCGTATGGCTACACCTTC.

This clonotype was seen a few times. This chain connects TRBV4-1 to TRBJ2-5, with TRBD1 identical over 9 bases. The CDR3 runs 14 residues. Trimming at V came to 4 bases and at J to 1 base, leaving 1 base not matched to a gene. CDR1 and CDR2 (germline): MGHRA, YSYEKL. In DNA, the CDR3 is TGCGCCAGCAGCCGACAGGGGGTCCAAGAGACCCAGTACTTC. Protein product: CASSRQGVQETQYF.

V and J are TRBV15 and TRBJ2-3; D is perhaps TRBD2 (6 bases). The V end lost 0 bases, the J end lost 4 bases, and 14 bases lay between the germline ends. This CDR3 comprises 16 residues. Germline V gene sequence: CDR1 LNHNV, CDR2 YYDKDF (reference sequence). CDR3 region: CATSRDRVGGADTQYF. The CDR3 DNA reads TGTGCCACCAGCAGAGATCGTGTCGGGGGTGCAGATACGCAGTATTTT.

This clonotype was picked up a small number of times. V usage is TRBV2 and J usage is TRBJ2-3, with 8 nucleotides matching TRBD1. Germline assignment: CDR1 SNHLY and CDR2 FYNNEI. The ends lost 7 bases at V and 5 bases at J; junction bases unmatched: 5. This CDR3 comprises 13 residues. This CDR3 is CASKGQGKDTQYF. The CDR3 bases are TGTGCCAGCAAAGGACAGGGAAAAGATACGCAGTATTTT. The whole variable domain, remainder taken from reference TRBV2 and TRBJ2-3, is EPEVTQTPSHQVTQMGQEVILRCVPISNHLYFYWYRQILGQKVEFLVSFYNNEISEKSEIFDDQFSVERPDGSNFTLKIRSTKLEDSAMYFCASKGQGKDTQYFGPGTRLTVL.